The 13 T cell receptor beta chains presented below share a single source sample, sequenced in a study of cytomegalovirus exposure and HLA in healthy donors (dated by TCRdb to about 2017). Library method: the immunoSEQ multiplex PCR assay. The multiplex PCR relied on a mix of 60 forward primers for TCR Vbeta segments and 13 reverse primers for TCR Jbeta segments. The clones in this table, taken by TCRdb from immuneACCESS, are in-frame only. Not every clone is retained; where verified, under half of the shortfall comes from an unresolved V gene, and the cause of the rest is unknown. For this sample the table gives 200,000 or so clones, of which 82% were detected only once. The top ten hold about 0.094% of the sample. Material: PBMCs. These receptors were taken from a boy under 10 years old in good health and CMV-seronegative.

The chain recombines TRBV28 with TRBJ2-7, with D tentatively TRBD2 (5 bases). Germline V gene sequence: CDR1 MDHEN, CDR2 SYDVKM. CDR3 length: 14 residues. The ends were cut back, 7 bases at V and 2 bases at J, with 15 bases in the middle. In DNA, the CDR3 is TGTGCCAGCACTCGTGGAGGAACCACCTACGAGCAGTACTTC. Amino acid sequence: CASTRGGTTYEQYF.

The chain recombines TRBV19 with TRBJ1-5, with D perhaps TRBD1 (6 bases). The CDR3 has 14 amino acids. Germline assignment: CDR1 LNHDA and CDR2 SQIVND (reference sequence). The V end lost 8 bases, the J end lost 4 bases, and 15 bases lay between the germline ends. The CDR3 loop reads CASSGRGGNQPQHF. For the CDR3, the DNA is TGTGCCAGTTCAGGCAGGGGAGGGAATCAGCCCCAGCATTTT.

V is TRBV5-6 and J is TRBJ2-1; D is possibly TRBD1 (5 bases). The germline V gene encodes CDR1 SGHDT and CDR2 YYEEEE. This CDR3 spans 15 amino acids. Deletions cut 1 base from V and 2 bases from J, with 10 bases between. DNA of the CDR3: TGTGCCAGCAGCTTGTTAGACAGACCCTACAATGAGCAGTTCTTC. This codes for CASSLLDRPYNEQFF.

The rearrangement uses TRBV27 and TRBJ2-1, with 14 nucleotides matching TRBD2. Germline-derived CDR1 and CDR2 are MNHEY and SMNVEV (reference sequence). This CDR3 comprises 17 residues. With V trimmed by 5 bases and J by 6 bases, 9 bases remained unmatched. CDR3 region: CASSRRLAGGPGNEQFF. The CDR3 DNA reads TGTGCCAGCAGTAGGAGACTAGCGGGGGGGCCAGGCAATGAGCAGTTCTTC.

The chain couples TRBV4-2 to TRBJ1-1, with D unresolved. Looked up from germline, CDR1 is LGHNA and CDR2 is YNFKEQ. The CDR3 sequence is 14 residues long. V lost 4 bases and J 3 bases, leaving 12 bases between the germline ends. The CDR3 here is CASSPLDRDTEAFF. CDR3 nucleotides: TGTGCCAGCAGCCCACTAGATAGGGACACTGAAGCTTTCTTT.

CDR3 nucleotides: TGTGCCAGCATATGGGACCGGCAGGGGGGCACTGAAGCTTTCTTT. It yields the protein CASIWDRQGGTEAFF. This rearrangement joins TRBV6-6 to TRBJ1-1, with 7 bases matching TRBD1. Germline lookup yields CDR1 MNHNY and CDR2 SVGAGI (reference sequence). The V and J ends lost 7 bases and 4 bases, in that order; junction bases with no gene match: 12. The CDR3 has 15 amino acids.

V is TRBV4-1 and J is TRBJ1-1, with a tentative D call TRBD1 (6 bases). V was trimmed by 3 bases and J by 0 bases, leaving 11 bases between them. Looked up from germline, CDR1 is MGHRA and CDR2 is YSYEKL. CDR3 length: 15 residues. The CDR3 region is CASSHADRLNTEAFF. The CDR3 region has the DNA TGCGCCAGCAGCCACGCTGACAGGCTGAACACTGAAGCTTTCTTT.

The CDR3 protein is CASSLEGQGWDSPLHF. Here the CDR3 DNA reads TGCGCCAGCAGCTTGGAAGGACAGGGCTGGGATTCACCCCTCCACTTT. This chain joins TRBV5-1 and TRBJ1-6; TRBD1 aligns across 8 bases. Germline CDR1 is SGHRS and CDR2 is YFSETQ. V lost 0 bases and J lost 8; bases outside the gene matches: 7. CDR3 length equals 16 residues.

The rearrangement joins TRBV9 to TRBJ2-3; 10 bases are a match to TRBD2. The V and J ends lost 2 bases and 5 bases, in that order; junction bases with no gene match: 11. The CDR3 consists of 17 residues. CDR1 and CDR2 from the germline V gene are SGDLS and YYNGEE. CDR3 loop: CASSVRGAGGPGDTQYF. The CDR3, as DNA: TGTGCCAGCAGCGTGAGGGGAGCGGGGGGGCCAGGAGATACGCAGTATTTT.

The chain combines TRBV27 with TRBJ2-3; TRBD1 aligns across 8 bases. The CDR3 contains 14 residues. Germline V lookup: CDR1 MNHEY, CDR2 SMNVEV (reference sequence). V lost 8 bases, J lost 2 bases, and 6 bases stayed unmatched. The CDR3 protein is CASQTGQATDTQYF. CDR3 coding DNA: TGTGCCAGCCAGACGGGACAGGCCACAGATACGCAGTATTTT.

A note on this clone: One end of the junction does not line up with germline, which may come from a read error. V usage is TRBV7-9 and J usage is TRBJ2-1, with D unresolved. From germline, CDR1 is SEHNR and CDR2 FQNEAQ (reference sequence). CDR3 length: 13 residues. The CDR3 reads CASTLGSRDEQFF. The CDR3 DNA reads TGTGCCAGCACCTTAGGGTCCCGGGATGAGCAGTTCTTC.

The V and J genes are TRBV7-9 and TRBJ1-2, with D possibly matching TRBD1 (5 bases). The CDR3 totals 15 residues. Germline V gene sequence: CDR1 SEHNR, CDR2 FQNEAQ (reference sequence). With 1 base removed from V and 6 bases from J, the gap between germline ends came to 15 bases. The CDR3 loop reads CASSLGGTSTDGYTF. Here the CDR3 DNA reads TGTGCCAGCAGCTTAGGAGGGACTTCGACTGATGGCTACACCTTC.

The gene calls are TRBV7-4 and TRBJ2-1, with TRBD2 matching over 9 bases. The germline CDR1 and CDR2 sequences are SGHVT and SQSDAQ. J lost 4 bases, V lost 6 bases, and 16 bases had no gene match. The CDR3 contains 18 residues. CDR3 in amino acids: CASSPEMAGGTAYNEQFF. DNA for the CDR3: TGTGCCAGCAGTCCCGAAATGGCGGGGGGGACAGCATACAATGAGCAGTTCTTC.